Sequencing of this TCR beta chain was carried out in a study of T cell repertoires in cytomegalovirus infection (dated by TCRdb to between 2018 and 2021). General notes on the study: Peptide stimulations targeted recently identified HLA-C-restricted CMV epitopes, whose presentation resists viral immunomodulation, together with well-studied HLA-B-restricted epitopes. The HLA type of each donor mattered for the analysis, because public TCR beta signatures pointed to carriage of CMV infection along with the matching HLA type. Results and caveats for the whole study, not just this receptor: In the ex vivo response, HLA-C-restricted CMV-specific TCR beta clonotypes were dominant, and in two of eight donors the single most frequent clonotype came from this HLA-C-restricted group. In both this cohort and an independent cohort of 352 donors, the cumulative frequency of public TCR beta family members distinguished carriers of CMV infection plus the relevant HLA type.

Regarding this clonotype: What this receptor recognizes is not known. No much larger clone is present one base from it, and per-base qualities are unavailable.

Sequencing was carried out with an Illumina HiSeq 1500. The raw public reads went through TCRdb reprocessing: fastp at Q25, MiXCR clone calling, in-frame beta chains kept. Under each unique CDR3 protein, matching rows form one entry showing the most common genes and DNA. The table for this sample lists some 800,000 distinct CDR3 sequences; roughly 29% of them were counted only once. The ten largest clonotypes hold about 12% of the sample. The treatment or condition label on this specimen signifies: in vitro stimulation with specific CMV peptide epitopes to enrich CMV-specific T cells. The sample consisted of cultured CD8+ T cells from PBMCs, taken from culture after CMV antigen stimulation. This receptor was taken from a human donor in good health (CMV status not recorded). Some clones in this sample may be carry-over from other donors' samples.

DNA sequence: TGTGCCAGCAGCAAGCGACAGGCCGAGACCTATGGCTACACCTTC. The resulting protein is CASSKRQAETYGYTF. Recombination connected TRBV5-4 to TRBJ1-2; TRBD1 is possibly the D segment (6 matching bases). The CDR3 has 15 amino acids, counting the end cysteine and phenylalanine. Just CDR3 DNA is preserved here, 45 bases in frame from base 1. CDR1 and CDR2, per the germline V gene (reference sequence), are SGHNT and YYREEE. Deletion took 4 bases off V and 4 bases off J, with a span of 17 bases between the germline ends.